The rows below give T cell receptor beta chains drawn from one sample of a study of blood T cell repertoires in COVID-19. The table came from immunoSEQ multiplex PCR; TCRdb's copy has only in-frame clones and leaves some out. Altogether under 300,000 clones are present, 70% to 90% being singletons, with the ten largest covering roughly 0.8%. The sample comprised peripheral blood. All receptors derive from a woman in her 30s with acute or convalescent COVID-19. Both conserved end residues are part of each CDR3. The size of a clone is reported for some rows only, either as once, few or many, or as a class for expanded clones.

J	V	size	CDR3
TRBJ2-5	TRBV19	NA	CASNGGRDKETQYF
TRBJ2-1	TRBV19	NA	CASSPLAGGVYNEQFF
TRBJ2-7	TRBV7-9	NA	CASSSLKGGYEQYF
TRBJ2-1	TRBV9	once	CASSATVSGTGSYNEQFF
TRBJ1-6	TRBV13	NA	CASSQRLGSNSPLHF
TRBJ1-2	TRBV27	NA	CASSLRVRAGGDSGYTF
TRBJ2-7	TRBV5-4	NA	CASSATSRDSVYEQYF
TRBJ2-7	TRBV7-8	once	CASSLLIGVREQYF
TRBJ1-6	TRBV6-5	NA	CASSPGQAKNSPLHF
TRBJ1-1	TRBV25-1	NA	CASSGRGRTEAFF
TRBJ1-5	TRBV6-5	once	CASSYSSGGREPQHF
TRBJ1-1	TRBV5-1	NA	CASSLGTRGLDTEAFF
TRBJ1-5	TRBV3-1/TRBV3-2	NA	CASSQDGRRQPQHF
TRBJ1-3	TRBV12-3/TRBV12-4	NA	CASSPRGGNTIYF
TRBJ2-1	TRBV27	NA	CASSLAQNNEQFF
TRBJ2-7	TRBV5-1	NA	CASSPLTSGSTYEQYF
TRBJ1-1	TRBV7-3	once	CASSLTGGSNTEAFF
TRBJ2-2	TRBV19	NA	CASRPRQGGGELFF
TRBJ2-7	TRBV5-1	NA	CASSLVTPNYEQYF
TRBJ2-1	TRBV5-6	NA	CASSFRLAGGLSSYNEQFF
TRBJ2-3	TRBV19	NA	CASSMGQGGTDTQYF
TRBJ1-2	TRBV11-2	NA	CASSNPGTLVGGGYTF
TRBJ2-7	TRBV5-4	NA	CASSWGRDRSTYEQYF
TRBJ2-7	TRBV7-2	NA	CASSLVRGGSSYEQYF